This T cell receptor beta chain comes out of a study of blood T cell repertoires in COVID-19. Looking at the study overall: From the United States, Italy and Spain came samples of acute and convalescent COVID-19. T cells, B-cell-depleted T cells, or PBMCs supplied cDNA or gDNA.

Profiling relied on immunoSEQ multiplex PCR, and the TCRdb table lists in-frame clones only, not all of them. This table holds about 190,000 clones, under 85% found once. V was clipped by 5 bases and J by 3 bases, with 13 bases between them. This CDR3 contains 15 residues. The germline V gene has CDR1 SEHNR and CDR2 FQNEAQ (reference sequence). The sequenced material came from peripheral blood. The chain carries TRBV7-9 and TRBJ2-2; weak D call: TRBD2 (6 bases). This clonotype was obtained from a woman between 40 and 50 years old with acute or convalescent COVID-19. The CDR3 is CASSPGGAYTGELFF. In DNA, the CDR3 is TGTGCCAGCAGCCCGGGCGGGGCCTACACCGGGGAGCTGTTTTTT.